This T cell receptor (beta chain) was found in a study of T cells in Graves' hyperthyroidism and ophthalmopathy. Study-wide context: The blood sample was taken at first diagnosis, before treatment began. Study-wide results and limits: Blood also carried most thyroid clonotypes expanded above 0.001.

Each patient was aged 18 to 65 and had newly diagnosed hyperthyroidism of under 2 months' duration. The source of the PBMCs was less than 12 ml of fresh peripheral blood. Note on this clonotype: What it binds is not known.

Using RNA transcripts as the source, TCR beta CDR3 regions were amplified. An initial round of RT-PCR targeting the TCR CDR3 relied on the HTBI primer set. One entry per CDR3 protein results from TCRdb running MiXCR on the multiplex PCR reads. The sample lists roughly 150,000 distinct CDR3 sequences; roughly 9.4% were seen once. Sequencing input: blood. This clonotype was sampled from a woman aged 18-29 years with Graves' hyperthyroidism that later progressed to Graves' ophthalmopathy.

The CDR3 DNA sequence: TGTGCCAGCAGCCCCCGACCATCAACTAATGAAAAACTGTTTTTT. Translating it yields CASSPRPSTNEKLFF. This chain connects TRBV7-9 to TRBJ1-4; D unresolved. CDR1 is SEHNR and CDR2 is FQNEAQ in the germline V gene (reference sequence). The germline V and J ends were trimmed by 5 bases and 0 bases, with 10 bases remaining between them. The CDR3 has 15 amino acids.